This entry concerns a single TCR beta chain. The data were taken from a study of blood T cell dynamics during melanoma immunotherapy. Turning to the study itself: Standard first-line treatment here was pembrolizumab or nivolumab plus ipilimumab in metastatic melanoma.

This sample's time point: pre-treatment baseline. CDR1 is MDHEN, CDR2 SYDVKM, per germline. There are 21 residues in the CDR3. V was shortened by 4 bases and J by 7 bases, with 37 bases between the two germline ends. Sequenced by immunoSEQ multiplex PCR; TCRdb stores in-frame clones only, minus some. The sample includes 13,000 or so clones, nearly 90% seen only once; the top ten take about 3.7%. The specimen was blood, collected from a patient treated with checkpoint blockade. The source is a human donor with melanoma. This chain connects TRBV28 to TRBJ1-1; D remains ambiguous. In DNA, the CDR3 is TGTGCCAGCAGTTCCAGACTGTTCCGGGGAATAGTTAACCCAACCCCCCATGAAGCTTTCTTT. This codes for CASSSRLFRGIVNPTPHEAFF.